This T cell receptor (beta chain) is drawn from a study of cytomegalovirus exposure and HLA in healthy donors. Researchers ran the PCR with 60 Vbeta and 13 Jbeta primers. The table came from immunoSEQ multiplex PCR; TCRdb's copy has only in-frame clones and leaves some out. The repertoire table contains under 200,000 clones. A word on this clone: No antigen is known for it.

The CDR3 extends over 13 amino acids. V gave up 0 bases and J gave up 1 base, with 3 bases separating them. Germline V gives CDR1 LGHNA, CDR2 YNFKEQ. Study conclusions and caveats: An analysis was carried out later, and it reportedly showed fewer N-insertions in an Asian-associated ancestry cluster than the roughly 670-donor mean.

At sampling all donors were nominally healthy, likely with unrecorded immune exposures. The origin of this receptor is a man aged 25 to 45 in good health and CMV-seronegative. The V and J genes are TRBV4-2 and TRBJ2-5; D is ambiguous. Sequencing input: PBMCs. The CDR3 nucleotides are TGTGCCAGCAGCCAAGACAGCCAAGAGACCCAGTACTTC. Its protein product is CASSQDSQETQYF.